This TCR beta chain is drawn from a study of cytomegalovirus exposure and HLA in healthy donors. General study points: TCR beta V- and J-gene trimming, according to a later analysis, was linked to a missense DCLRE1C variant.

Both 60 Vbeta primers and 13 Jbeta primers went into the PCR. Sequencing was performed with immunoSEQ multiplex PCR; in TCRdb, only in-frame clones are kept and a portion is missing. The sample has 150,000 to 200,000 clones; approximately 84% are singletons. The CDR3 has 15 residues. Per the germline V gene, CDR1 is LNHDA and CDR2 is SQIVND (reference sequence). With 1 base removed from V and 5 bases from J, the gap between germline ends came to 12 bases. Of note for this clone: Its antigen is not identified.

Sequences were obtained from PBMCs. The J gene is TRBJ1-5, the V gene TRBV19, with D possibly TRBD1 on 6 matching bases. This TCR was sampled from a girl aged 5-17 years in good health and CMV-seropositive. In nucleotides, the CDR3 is TGTGCCAGTAGTATAGGACAGGTTATTGATCAGCCCCAGCATTTT. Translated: CASSIGQVIDQPQHF.